This passage covers 23 T cell receptor beta chains from one sample sequenced in a study of beta chain features in type 1 diabetes. Study observations and caveats: Across all four CD4+ subsets, people with type 1 diabetes showed modestly shorter TCRB CDR3s.

Expressed TCRB transcripts were sequenced, since all the RNA that had been isolated was reverse transcribed. TCRdb's table, derived via immunoSEQ multiplex PCR, lists solely in-frame clones and lacks some. Of 630,000 or so clones in the sample, about 14% were seen once. These TCRs are of unknown antigen specificity. The specimen was naive CD4+ T cells from blood. The source is a man aged 18 to 29 with type 1 diabetes.

V usage is TRBV30 and J usage is TRBJ1-5, with TRBD1 as a possible D gene (6 bases). The CDR3 loop spans 14 amino acids. Germline-derived CDR1 and CDR2 are GTSNPN and SVGIG (reference sequence). V was trimmed by 5 bases and J by 4 bases, leaving 15 bases between them. The chain's CDR3 is CAWSDGTPNQPQHF. CDR3 nucleotides: TGTGCCTGGTCCGACGGGACACCTAATCAGCCCCAGCATTTT.

The rearrangement links TRBV27 to TRBJ2-3; D remains ambiguous. The CDR3 has 13 amino acids. Germline V CDR1 and CDR2: MNHEY, SMNVEV (reference sequence). V lost 7 bases to trimming and J lost 0 bases, with 8 bases between them. The DNA of the CDR3 is TGTGCCAGCATCAGTCGTAGCACAGATACGCAGTATTTT. As protein: CASISRSTDTQYF.

This clone appeared a few times. The CDR3 region has the DNA TGTGCCAGCAGCACTTCAGACTGGGGCTCTGGGGCCAACGTCCTGACTTTC. It codes for CASSTSDWGSGANVLTF. This sequence joins TRBV27 and TRBJ2-6; D remains unclear. The CDR3 loop spans 17 amino acids. Looked up from germline, CDR1 is MNHEY and CDR2 is SMNVEV (reference sequence). V lost 6 bases, J lost 0 bases, and 15 bases lay in between.

Only a few counts were recorded for this clone. CDR3 coding DNA: TGTGCCAGCAGCTTAGCGTGGACAGGGGGCAGGTTTGAGCAGTACTTC. Protein: CASSLAWTGGRFEQYF. The V and J genes are TRBV7-2 and TRBJ2-7; TRBD1 agrees at 11 bases. The germline CDR1 and CDR2 sequences are SGHTA and FQGNSA. The CDR3 runs 16 residues. With V trimmed by 0 bases and J by 7 bases, 8 bases remained unmatched.

The rearrangement uses TRBV30 and TRBJ1-4; D is possibly TRBD1 (6 bases). This CDR3 region has 13 residues. Trimming stripped 3 bases from V and 7 bases from J, with 12 bases between. Germline CDR1 and CDR2: GTSNPN and SVGIG (reference sequence). CDR3 sequence reads: CAWSRGTTEKLFF. CDR3 coding DNA: TGTGCCTGGAGCAGAGGGACAACTGAAAAACTGTTTTTT. Filled out from reference TRBV30 and TRBJ1-4, the complete variable domain reads SQTIHQWPATLVQPVGSPLSLECTVEGTSNPNLYWYRQAAGRGLQLLFYSVGIGQISSEVPQNLSASRPQDRQFILSSKKLLLSDSGFYLCAWSRGTTEKLFFGSGTQLSVL.

This clone was recorded a few times. V is TRBV5-1 and J is TRBJ2-5; TRBD1 matches at 9 bases. The CDR3 covers 16 residues. The germline V gene encodes CDR1 SGHRS and CDR2 YFSETQ. Trimming at V came to 4 bases and at J to 1 base, leaving 8 bases not matched to a gene. CDR3 amino acids: CASSLNQQGAQETQYF. The CDR3 DNA sequence: TGCGCCAGCAGCCTCAATCAACAGGGGGCCCAAGAGACCCAGTACTTC.

V is TRBV6-6 and J is TRBJ2-7; 8 nucleotides match TRBD1. Germline CDR1 and CDR2: MNHNY and SVGAGI (reference sequence). The junction had 10 bases not matched to a gene; V was cut back by 5 bases and J by 4 bases. CDR3 length: 15 residues. DNA of the CDR3: TGTGCCAGCAGTCTTCCACCGGGACAGGATTACGAGCAGTACTTC. Translation: CASSLPPGQDYEQYF.

The table lists this clone with a few counts. V gene TRBV7-9 combines with J gene TRBJ2-1; a weak D match, TRBD2 (6 bases). The CDR3 is 13 residues long. V lost 1 base to trimming and J lost 9 bases, with 10 bases between them. The V gene's germline CDR1 is SEHNR and CDR2 FQNEAQ (reference sequence). CDR3 sequence reads: CASSLGGVREQFF. The CDR3 DNA reads TGTGCCAGCAGCTTAGGCGGGGTTCGTGAGCAGTTCTTC.

This clone was detected only a few times. J is TRBJ2-1 and V is TRBV29-1; D is unclear. CDR1 and CDR2 (germline): SQVTM, ANQGSEA. The CDR3 contains 10 residues. Trimming removed 6 bases at V and 9 bases at J, with 9 bases between. The CDR3: CSVGFGEQFF. For the CDR3, the DNA is TGCAGCGTAGGATTCGGTGAGCAGTTCTTC.

This clone was seen only a few times. This chain uses TRBV5-1 with TRBJ1-2; 7 positions agree with TRBD1. Germline V gene sequence: CDR1 SGHRS, CDR2 YFSETQ. After removal of 4 bases from V and 3 bases from J, the junction contained 15 bases not matched to a gene. This CDR3 has 17 amino acids. CDR3 in DNA: TGCGCCAGCAGCCTTACCATCCAGGGGGACTATGACTATGGCTACACCTTC. Protein sequence: CASSLTIQGDYDYGYTF.

This clone was seen a few times. The chain couples TRBV4-1 to TRBJ2-2; TRBD2 agrees at 10 bases. V trimming: 1 base; J trimming: 5 bases; junction bases outside the gene matches: 10. This CDR3 is 18 amino acids long. In germline, CDR1 is MGHRA, CDR2 YSYEKL. The CDR3 sequence: CASSQGLRRGLATGELFF. In DNA, the CDR3 is TGCGCCAGCAGCCAAGGGTTAAGGCGGGGACTAGCGACCGGGGAGCTGTTTTTT.

This chain connects TRBV9 to TRBJ2-5, with D possibly TRBD1 on 5 matching bases. The V end lost 4 bases, the J end lost 7 bases, and 11 bases lay between the germline ends. The CDR3 length is 12 residues. The germline CDR1 and CDR2 sequences are SGDLS and YYNGEE. CDR3 amino acids: CASSSDRGTQYF. The CDR3 region has the DNA TGTGCCAGCAGCTCCGATAGGGGGACCCAGTACTTC.

V and J are TRBV9 and TRBJ2-7, with D unclear. The CDR3 extends over 15 amino acids. The ends were cut back, 2 bases at V and 1 base at J, with 13 bases in the middle. From germline, CDR1 is SGDLS and CDR2 YYNGEE. The CDR3 DNA sequence: TGTGCCAGCAGCGTTAACCCTGGCGGTTCCTACGAGCAGTACTTC. Protein sequence: CASSVNPGGSYEQYF.

The chain joins TRBV6-1 to TRBJ2-2, with D maybe TRBD1 (5 bases). Germline values: CDR1 MNHNS, CDR2 SASEGT. This CDR3 region has 16 residues. The ends were cut back, 4 bases at V and 0 bases at J, with 12 bases in the middle. The CDR3: CASSGRQRSNTGELFF. CDR3 sequence (DNA): TGTGCCAGCAGTGGCCGACAGAGGTCGAACACCGGGGAGCTGTTTTTT.

The rearrangement links TRBV30 to TRBJ1-4; D unclear. The CDR3 loop spans 14 amino acids. The germline V and J ends were trimmed by 5 bases and 3 bases, with 13 bases remaining between them. CDR1 is GTSNPN, CDR2 SVGIG, per germline (reference sequence). This CDR3 reads CAWGPLRANEKLFF. CDR3 bases: TGTGCCTGGGGACCTTTGCGGGCTAATGAAAAACTGTTTTTT.

The gene calls are TRBV5-1 and TRBJ1-2; 7 bases agree with TRBD1. Per germline, CDR1 SGHRS and CDR2 YFSETQ. The CDR3 covers 14 residues. The ends lost 4 bases at V and 4 bases at J; junction bases unmatched: 7. CDR3 bases: TGCGCCAGCAGCCCACCACAGGGGAGCTATGGCTACACCTTC. It specifies CASSPPQGSYGYTF. The full variable domain, with the rest looked up from reference TRBV5-1 and TRBJ1-2, is KAGVTQTPRYLIKTRGQQVTLSCSPISGHRSVSWYQQTPGQGLQFLFEYFSETQRNKGNFPGRFSGRQFSNSRSEMNVSTLELGDSALYLCASSPPQGSYGYTFGSGTRLTVV.

This clone was counted between two and nine times. This chain uses TRBV30 with TRBJ2-6; no clear D gene. The length of the CDR3 is 18 residues. V lost 3 bases and J 0 bases, leaving 18 bases between the germline ends. CDR1 is GTSNPN, CDR2 SVGIG, per germline (reference sequence). This chain's CDR3 is CAWSLFSLGFSGANVLTF. CDR3 sequence (DNA): TGTGCCTGGAGCCTCTTCTCCTTGGGGTTCTCTGGGGCCAACGTCCTGACTTTC.

This clone has more than one count but fewer than ten. The CDR3 does not end in the conserved phenylalanine or tryptophan, so this is likely a read error. The DNA is omitted, as the CDR3 cannot be located on it reliably, and the CDR3 follows TCRdb's listing. The rearrangement joins TRBV30 to TRBJ2-3. The CDR3 has 12 residues if both end residues are counted. Germline V gives CDR1 GTSNPN, CDR2 SVGIG (reference sequence). The CDR3: CACRTFQKGCVL.

The chain recombines TRBV7-9 with TRBJ2-7; 7 bases line up with TRBD1. J lost 6 bases, V lost 1 base, and 15 bases had no gene match. This CDR3 has 17 residues. Germline lookup yields CDR1 SEHNR and CDR2 FQNEAQ (reference sequence). The CDR3 region has the DNA TGTGCCAGCAGCTTAGGCCTGACAGGGAAGGAGCTCGGCGAGCAGTACTTC. Protein: CASSLGLTGKELGEQYF. The full variable domain, its missing parts supplied by reference TRBV7-9 and TRBJ2-7, is DTGVSQNPRHKITKRGQNVTFRCDPISEHNRLYWYRQTLGQGPEFLTYFQNEAQLEKSRLLSDRFSAERPKGSFSTLEIQRTEQGDSAMYLCASSLGLTGKELGEQYFGPGTRLTVT.

The chain is built from TRBV28 and TRBJ2-1, with a tentative D call TRBD1 (5 bases). CDR3 length: 12 residues. The germline V and J ends were trimmed by 8 bases and 15 bases, with 20 bases remaining between them. Germline assignment: CDR1 MDHEN and CDR2 SYDVKM. For the CDR3, the DNA is TGTGCCAGCGAAAGGGCAGGGAATGAAGTGTTCTTC. It translates to CASERAGNEVFF.

V is TRBV7-2 and J is TRBJ2-1; unclear D gene. Germline values: CDR1 SGHTA, CDR2 FQGNSA. Trimming took 3 bases from V and 9 from J, leaving 12 bases between them. CDR3 length equals 13 residues. The CDR3 coding sequence is TGTGCCAGCAGCTTTCCGACTCCCGTTGAGCAGTTCTTC. Residues: CASSFPTPVEQFF.

The chain is built from TRBV2 and TRBJ2-5; TRBD2 aligns across 7 bases. Germline-derived CDR1 and CDR2 are SNHLY and FYNNEI. The junction had 9 bases not matched to a gene; V was cut back by 7 bases and J by 4 bases. There are 14 residues in the CDR3. CDR3 region: CASKRTSPIETQYF. The CDR3 DNA follows: TGTGCCAGCAAAAGGACTAGTCCCATAGAGACCCAGTACTTC.

The rearrangement joins TRBV4-3 to TRBJ1-5, with a possible D match to TRBD1 (5 bases). V shed 3 bases and J shed 6 bases, with 9 bases lying between them. This CDR3 has 13 amino acids. Germline V gene sequence: CDR1 LGHNA, CDR2 YSLEER. In DNA, the CDR3 is TGCGCCAGCAGCCAGGGAAGGGGTCAGCCCCAGCATTTT. This gives the protein CASSQGRGQPQHF.